This record concerns one T cell receptor (beta chain) sequence. Its antigen is as yet unknown. The sample belongs to a study of Ad26.COV2.S vaccination and SARS-CoV-2 variants. Study outcomes and limitations: For non-spike TCRs, breadth in vaccine recipients resembled that in placebo recipients.

Indicated treatment: some 20 received Ad26.COV2.S at low or high dose, single or two shots; several received placebo; per-sample allocation not given. Collection of samples fell on day 63 after the first vaccine or placebo injection. Libraries were prepared by immunoSEQ multiplex PCR; TCRdb keeps only in-frame clonotypes and omits some of them. This sample has roughly 500,000 clones, with 80% to 90% found just once. The CDR3 loop spans 14 amino acids. J gave up 0 bases and V 2 bases, and 0 bases lay outside the gene matches. Per the germline V gene, CDR1 is MNHNS and CDR2 is SASEGT. This chain connects TRBV6-1 to TRBJ1-1; TRBD1 matches 7 bases. This TCR came from a person between 18 and 65 years old who received the Ad26.COV2.S COVID-19 vaccine or a placebo. Sequencing was performed on peripheral blood, taken in a trial of Ad26.COV2.S vaccine versus placebo. CDR3 in DNA: TGTGCCAGCAGTGAACAGGGGGTGAACACTGAAGCTTTCTTT. Translated: CASSEQGVNTEAFF.